The next 14 T cell receptor beta chains were all read from a single sample in a study of shared clonotypes between healthy human individuals. Using immunoSEQ multiplex PCR, the repertoire was profiled, and TCRdb retains in-frame clones only, with some absent. The top ten hold 9.5% to 15% of the sample, which has 450,000 to 650,000 clones, roughly 79% seen once. The material sequenced was PBMCs. The receptor set was obtained from a woman aged 40 to 49 in good health. Some clones in this sample may be carry-over from other donors' samples.

V is TRBV10-2 and J is TRBJ2-3; D gene uncertain. The V gene's germline CDR1 is WSHSY and CDR2 SAAADI. This CDR3 spans 10 amino acids. V was cut by 8 bases and J by 6 bases, with 6 bases left in between. The CDR3 nucleotides read TGCGCCAGCGGGTCCGATACGCAGTATTTT. It yields the protein CASGSDTQYF.

This chain connects TRBV5-1 to TRBJ1-2; D is possibly TRBD1 (5 bases). CDR3 length: 14 amino acids. V was pared by 0 bases and J by 6 bases, with 12 bases between. Germline V CDR1 and CDR2: SGHRS, YFSETQ. The DNA for the CDR3 is TGCGCCAGCAGCTTGGTACCGGGGGTTCATGGCTACACCTTC. This gives the protein CASSLVPGVHGYTF.

This chain uses TRBV5-1 with TRBJ2-7, with D perhaps matching TRBD2 (6 bases). CDR1 SGHRS and CDR2 YFSETQ come from the germline V gene. The CDR3 runs 14 residues. Trimming took off 5 bases at V and 0 bases at J, with 12 bases between the two ends. The CDR3 loop is CASSGEVSSYEQYF. In DNA, the CDR3 is TGCGCCAGCAGTGGGGAGGTTAGCTCCTACGAGCAGTACTTC. The whole variable domain, remainder taken from reference TRBV5-1 and TRBJ2-7, is KAGVTQTPRYLIKTRGQQVTLSCSPISGHRSVSWYQQTPGQGLQFLFEYFSETQRNKGNFPGRFSGRQFSNSRSEMNVSTLELGDSALYLCASSGEVSSYEQYFGPGTRLTVT.

The genes are TRBV11-2 and TRBJ2-3; the D is unclear. V gave up 5 bases and J gave up 5 bases, with 8 bases separating them. The CDR3 is 12 amino acids. Germline V gene data show CDR1 as SGHAT and CDR2 as FQNNGV. CDR3 nucleotides: TGTGCCAGCAGCGTACGTAGAGATACGCAGTATTTT. Translated: CASSVRRDTQYF.

The chain's CDR3 is CASSFLQGEQFF. CDR3 nucleotide sequence: TGTGCCAGCAGTTTTCTCCAGGGGGAGCAGTTCTTC. The chain links TRBV28 to TRBJ2-1; tentative D call: TRBD1 (6 bases). This CDR3 region has 12 residues. Germline V CDR1 and CDR2: MDHEN, SYDVKM. The V end lost 3 bases, the J end lost 10 bases, and 10 bases lay between the germline ends.

The chain has TRBV5-1 and TRBJ1-4; TRBD1 aligns across 11 bases. This CDR3 is built from 18 residues. Germline V gene lookup returns CDR1 SGHRS and CDR2 YFSETQ. V shed 0 bases, J shed 7 bases, and the junction held 11 bases outside the gene matches. CDR3 coding DNA: TGCGCCAGCAGCTTGGGAGTAATATCCGGGACAGGGGGTGAAAAACTGTTTTTT. Translation gives CASSLGVISGTGGEKLFF.

The chain recombines TRBV7-2 with TRBJ1-3, with D unresolved. Germline lookup yields CDR1 SGHTA and CDR2 FQGNSA. V lost 4 bases to trimming and J lost 4 bases, with 14 bases between them. The CDR3 spans 15 residues. CDR3 protein: CASSSEAGSGNTIYF. The CDR3 coding sequence is TGTGCCAGCAGCTCAGAGGCCGGGTCCGGAAACACCATATATTTT.

This clone has just a few counts. V is TRBV28 and J is TRBJ2-1; D not certain. Germline V gene lookup returns CDR1 MDHEN and CDR2 SYDVKM. CDR3 length equals 14 residues. Trimming removed 9 bases from V and 6 bases from J, with 18 bases in between. Written as DNA, the CDR3 is TGTGCCAGTACCAAACTTCATAGCAGCAATGAGCAGTTCTTC. As protein: CASTKLHSSNEQFF.

On this clone: A read error likely explains this, since a far larger clone differs by one base. This sample includes further DNA sequences coding for the same CDR3. The chain combines TRBV6-4 with TRBJ2-3; no firm D call. The length of the CDR3 is 13 residues. V gave up 2 bases and J gave up 2 bases, with 5 bases separating them. Germline V gene lookup returns CDR1 MRHNA and CDR2 SNTAGT. Here the CDR3 reads CASSDRATDTQYF. CDR3 DNA: TGTGCCAGCAGTGACAGAGCCACAGATACGCAGTATTTT.

The chain uses TRBV28 and TRBJ2-1, with D hard to call. The CDR3 spans 16 residues. Trimming removed 2 bases from V and 4 bases from J, with 15 bases in between. CDR1 MDHEN and CDR2 SYDVKM come from the germline V gene. The DNA for the CDR3 is TGTGCCAGCAGTTTACCATACACCGATTATTACAATGAGCAGTTCTTC. Its translation: CASSLPYTDYYNEQFF.

This chain connects TRBV2 to TRBJ2-7; no clear D gene. This CDR3 is 12 amino acids long. V shed 7 bases and J shed 4 bases, with 11 bases lying between them. Germline CDR1 SNHLY, CDR2 FYNNEI. This CDR3 reads CASKGRSYEQYF. DNA of the CDR3: TGTGCCAGCAAGGGCAGGTCTTACGAGCAGTACTTC.

The gene calls are TRBV28 and TRBJ1-5; weak D call: TRBD1 (5 bases). The CDR3 runs 12 residues. Trimming removed 8 bases at V and 4 bases at J, with 9 bases between. Per germline, CDR1 MDHEN and CDR2 SYDVKM. The CDR3 region is CASWGGNQPQHF. The CDR3 coding sequence is TGTGCCAGCTGGGGGGGAAATCAGCCCCAGCATTTT.

The chain has TRBV15 and TRBJ2-7; possible D gene TRBD1, 5 bases. CDR1 and CDR2 from the germline V gene are LNHNV and YYDKDF (reference sequence). Trimming pared 1 base from V and 5 bases from J, leaving 18 bases between. CDR3 length: 16 residues. CDR3 loop: CATSRGGRVIRDEQYF. Here the CDR3 DNA reads TGTGCCACCAGCAGAGGTGGCAGGGTGATTCGTGACGAGCAGTACTTC.

The chain recombines TRBV28 with TRBJ1-1; possible D gene TRBD1, 5 bases. Germline values: CDR1 MDHEN, CDR2 SYDVKM. This CDR3 has 13 residues. Trimming left V 6 bases short and J 1 base short, with 9 bases between. The CDR3, as DNA: TGTGCCAGCAGGAGACAGAGGAACACTGAAGCTTTCTTT. As protein: CASRRQRNTEAFF.